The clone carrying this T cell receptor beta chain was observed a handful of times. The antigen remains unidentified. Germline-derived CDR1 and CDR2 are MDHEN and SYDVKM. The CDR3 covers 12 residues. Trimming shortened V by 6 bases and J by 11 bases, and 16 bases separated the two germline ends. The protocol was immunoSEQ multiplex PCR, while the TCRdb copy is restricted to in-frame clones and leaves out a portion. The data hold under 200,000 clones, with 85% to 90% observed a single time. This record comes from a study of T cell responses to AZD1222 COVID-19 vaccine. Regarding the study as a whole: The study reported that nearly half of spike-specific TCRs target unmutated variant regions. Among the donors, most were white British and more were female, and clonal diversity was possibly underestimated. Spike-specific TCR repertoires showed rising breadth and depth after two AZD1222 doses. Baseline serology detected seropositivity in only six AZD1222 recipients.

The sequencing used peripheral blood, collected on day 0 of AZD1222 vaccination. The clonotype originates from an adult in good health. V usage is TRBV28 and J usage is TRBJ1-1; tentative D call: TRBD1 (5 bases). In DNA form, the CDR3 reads TGTGCCAGCAGCCCCGGGGCCCTGGGGGCTTTCTTT. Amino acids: CASSPGALGAFF.